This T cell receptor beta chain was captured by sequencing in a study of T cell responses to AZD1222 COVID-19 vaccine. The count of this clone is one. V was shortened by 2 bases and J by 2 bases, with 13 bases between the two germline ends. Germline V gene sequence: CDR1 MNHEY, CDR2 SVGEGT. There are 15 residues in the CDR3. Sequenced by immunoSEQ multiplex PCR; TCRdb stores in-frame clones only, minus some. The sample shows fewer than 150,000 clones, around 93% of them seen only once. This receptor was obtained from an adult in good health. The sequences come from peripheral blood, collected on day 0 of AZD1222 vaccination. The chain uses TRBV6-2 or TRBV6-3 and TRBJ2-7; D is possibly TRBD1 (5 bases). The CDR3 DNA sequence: TGTGCCAGCAGTTACGGTCTGCGACAGACCTACGAGCAGTACTTC. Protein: CASSYGLRQTYEQYF.